Each of the 24 T cell receptor beta chains below was sequenced from the same sample in a study of blood T cell repertoires in COVID-19 (dated by TCRdb to between 2020 and 2021). Receptors were amplified or captured by the immunoSEQ multiplex PCR assay. TCRdb mirrors the immuneACCESS table, restricted to in-frame sequences. Some clones are absent from its copies; in checked studies, under half trace to an unresolved V gene, and the reason for the others is unknown. Present in this sample are under 300,000 clones, 82% of which were seen just once. The ten largest clones add up to about 5.3% of the sample. Input material: peripheral blood. Receptor source: a woman older than 75 with active or convalescent COVID-19.

The chain links TRBV3-1 (or the pseudogene TRBV3-2) to TRBJ1-6; unclear D gene. CDR1 and CDR2 from the germline V gene are LGHDT and YNNKEL (reference sequence). The CDR3 is made up of 14 amino acids. Trimming shortened V by 1 base and J by 7 bases, and 8 bases separated the two germline ends. The CDR3 DNA reads TGTGCCAGCAGCCAAGGGACGGGGAATTCACCCCTCCACTTT. Amino acids: CASSQGTGNSPLHF.

Details on this clone: The sample holds other DNA sequences that translate to the same CDR3. The rearrangement uses TRBV5-1 and TRBJ2-7; D perhaps matches TRBD2 (5 bases). This CDR3 is 14 amino acids long. The germline V and J ends were trimmed by 0 bases and 4 bases, with 11 bases remaining between them. CDR1 is SGHRS, CDR2 YFSETQ, per germline. The CDR3 here is CASSLGLADYEQYF. The CDR3 nucleotides read TGCGCCAGCAGCTTGGGGCTAGCAGATTACGAGCAGTACTTC.

V gene TRBV5-4 combines with J gene TRBJ1-1; D might be TRBD1 (5 bases). CDR1 SGHNT and CDR2 YYREEE come from the germline V gene (reference sequence). CDR3 size: 13 residues. V lost 4 bases and J lost 7, with 14 bases in between. CDR3 in amino acids: CASSPLGGNEAFF. The CDR3 bases are TGTGCCAGCAGCCCGCTCGGGGGGAATGAAGCTTTCTTT.

This clone was observed a handful of times. The chain is built from TRBV6-1 and TRBJ1-3; a weak D match, TRBD1 (5 bases). CDR3 size: 16 residues. The V gene's germline CDR1 is MNHNS and CDR2 SASEGT. Trimming stripped 4 bases from V and 3 bases from J, with 16 bases between. This CDR3 reads CASSGSLWGFGNTIYF. The CDR3 DNA reads TGTGCCAGCAGTGGGTCCCTCTGGGGCTTTGGAAACACCATATATTTT.

This clone has a handful of counts. This chain joins TRBV19 and TRBJ1-5, with TRBD1 as a possible D gene (5 bases). The CDR3 spans 14 residues. CDR1 and CDR2 (germline): LNHDA, SQIVND (reference sequence). V lost 5 bases to trimming and J lost 3 bases, with 11 bases between them. The CDR3 region is CASSSGGFNQPQHF. CDR3 DNA: TGTGCCAGTAGTTCCGGGGGTTTCAATCAGCCCCAGCATTTT.

V and J are TRBV5-4 and TRBJ1-3, with D tentatively TRBD1 (5 bases). V was cut by 0 bases and J by 2 bases, with 12 bases left in between. Germline CDR1 is SGHNT and CDR2 is YYREEE (reference sequence). This CDR3 has 16 residues. The CDR3 region has the DNA TGTGCCAGCAGCTTGGTGGCCGGGGGTACTGGAAACACCATATATTTT. It codes for CASSLVAGGTGNTIYF.

V usage is TRBV4-2 and J usage is TRBJ2-7; D call uncertain. There are 15 residues in the CDR3. V was cut by 2 bases and J by 0 bases, with 11 bases left in between. Germline CDR1 is LGHNA and CDR2 is YNFKEQ. The DNA of the CDR3 is TGTGCCAGCAGCCAAACAGACATGAGCTCCTACGAGCAGTACTTC. This translates into CASSQTDMSSYEQYF.

The genes are TRBV7-9 and TRBJ1-1, with a possible D match to TRBD1 (6 bases). The length of the CDR3 is 15 residues. V lost 1 base and J 2 bases, leaving 11 bases between the germline ends. Per germline, CDR1 SEHNR and CDR2 FQNEAQ (reference sequence). The CDR3 DNA reads TGTGCCAGCAGCTTAGAGCAGGGGTTCAACACTGAAGCTTTCTTT. Its protein is CASSLEQGFNTEAFF.

The table lists this clone with a count of one. At the DNA level, this CDR3 is encoded by other sequences in the same sample as well. The chain employs TRBV5-4 and TRBJ2-2; tentatively, D is TRBD2 (6 bases). Trimming pared 0 bases from V and 0 bases from J, leaving 9 bases between. The CDR3 spans 16 residues. The germline CDR1 and CDR2 sequences are SGHNT and YYREEE (reference sequence). The CDR3 coding sequence is TGTGCCAGCAGCTTGGGATTAGCGGCGAACACCGGGGAGCTGTTTTTT. This gives the protein CASSLGLAANTGELFF.

The J gene is TRBJ2-1, the V gene TRBV24-1; D might be TRBD1 (5 bases). The CDR3 loop spans 16 amino acids. Germline-derived CDR1 and CDR2 are KGHDR and SFDVKD. Trimming removed 3 bases at V and 12 bases at J, with 23 bases between. In DNA, the CDR3 is TGTGCCACCAGTGATGTAAGGGGTTTAGAGAAGGTCGGGCAGTTCTTC. Encoded protein: CATSDVRGLEKVGQFF.

The chain is built from TRBV20-1 and TRBJ2-7; weak D call: TRBD2 (6 bases). The CDR3 has 13 residues. Trimming left V 3 bases short and J 4 bases short, with 13 bases between. Germline values: CDR1 DFQATT, CDR2 SNEGSKA (reference sequence). The CDR3 DNA follows: TGCAGTGCTAGTGGGCGGGGAGCTTACGAGCAGTACTTC. Amino acids: CSASGRGAYEQYF.

This clone has only one observation. The chain joins TRBV10-2 to TRBJ1-1, with TRBD1 matching 10 bases. CDR3 length: 13 amino acids. Germline CDR1 reads WSHSY; CDR2 reads SAAADI. After removal of 2 bases from V and 11 bases from J, the junction contained 5 bases not matched to a gene. The CDR3 region has the DNA TGCGCCAGCAGTGAGAGGGGACAGGGGCCGGCTTTCTTT. It specifies CASSERGQGPAFF.

This clone appeared a few times. The V call is TRBV24-1, the J call TRBJ1-1, with 7 positions matching TRBD1. This CDR3 has 14 residues. The V gene's germline CDR1 is KGHDR and CDR2 SFDVKD. Losses at the gene ends were 7 bases for V and 6 bases for J; bases not matched to a gene: 10. CDR3 residues: CATSPGDSRSEAFF. The DNA of the CDR3 is TGTGCCACCAGCCCCGGGGACAGTCGATCTGAAGCTTTCTTT.

The chain uses TRBV28 and TRBJ1-6; D is ambiguous. The V and J ends lost 5 bases and 7 bases respectively, with 9 bases between them. CDR1 and CDR2 (germline): MDHEN, SYDVKM. This CDR3 region has 13 residues. The CDR3 here is CASSPTENSPLHF. The DNA for the CDR3 is TGTGCCAGCAGTCCCACAGAGAATTCACCCCTCCACTTT.

The V call is TRBV7-9, the J call TRBJ2-5; D may be TRBD1 (6 bases). The CDR3 extends over 14 amino acids. The germline V gene has CDR1 SEHNR and CDR2 FQNEAQ (reference sequence). The V end lost 5 bases, the J end lost 3 bases, and 13 bases lay between the germline ends. This CDR3 is CASSPSEGEETQYF. CDR3 coding DNA: TGTGCCAGCAGCCCCTCTGAGGGGGAAGAGACCCAGTACTTC.

The chain joins TRBV24-1 to TRBJ2-3, with 7 bases identical to TRBD1. Losses at the gene ends were 10 bases for V and 0 bases for J; bases not matched to a gene: 6. The V gene's germline CDR1 is KGHDR and CDR2 SFDVKD. The CDR3 totals 14 residues. CDR3 region: CATKGQLSTDTQYF. The CDR3 bases are TGTGCCACTAAGGGACAGCTTAGCACAGATACGCAGTATTTT.

The chain has TRBV24-1 and TRBJ2-4; unclear D gene. This CDR3 contains 14 residues. Looked up from germline, CDR1 is KGHDR and CDR2 is SFDVKD. The V end was cut by 3 bases, the J end by 6 bases, with 11 bases between. The CDR3 sequence: CATSDSAVSNIQYF. CDR3 nucleotides: TGTGCCACCAGTGATAGTGCGGTATCAAACATTCAGTACTTC.

V is TRBV12-3 or TRBV12-4 and J is TRBJ2-1; D is ambiguous. The CDR3 is 13 residues long. With 2 bases removed from V and 5 bases from J, the gap between germline ends came to 7 bases. The CDR3 DNA sequence: TGTGCCAGCAGTTTAAGCTCTGACAATGAGCAGTTCTTC. Translation: CASSLSSDNEQFF.

The chain links TRBV2 to TRBJ1-1, with D possibly being TRBD1 (5 bases). The CDR3 consists of 13 residues. CDR1 is SNHLY and CDR2 is FYNNEI in the germline V gene. Trimming took off 4 bases at V and 10 bases at J, with 16 bases between the two ends. The CDR3 loop reads CASSGQEGEGAFF. The CDR3 coding sequence is TGTGCCAGCAGTGGTCAAGAAGGGGAGGGAGCTTTCTTT.

The CDR3 coding sequence is TGTGCCAGTCGCGGCGCGGGACCTGGAAACACCATATATTTT. Protein: CASRGAGPGNTIYF. The chain has TRBV5-4 and TRBJ1-3, with D possibly being TRBD1 (5 bases). V lost 8 bases to trimming and J lost 2 bases, with 14 bases between them. Germline CDR1 SGHNT, CDR2 YYREEE (reference sequence). This CDR3 is built from 14 residues.

This clone has just a few counts. V is TRBV27 and J is TRBJ1-4; TRBD1 matches 8 bases. Trimming removed 5 bases from V and 7 bases from J; junction bases left unmatched: 6. Germline CDR1 is MNHEY and CDR2 is SMNVEV (reference sequence). The CDR3 has 14 residues. CDR3 sequence (DNA): TGTGCCAGCAGTACAGGGGGGGCGAGTGAAAAACTGTTTTTT. Translation: CASSTGGASEKLFF. Based on the CDR3 plus reference TRBV27 and TRBJ1-4, the full variable domain is EAQVTQNPRYLITVTGKKLTVTCSQNMNHEYMSWYRQDPGLGLRQIYYSMNVEVTDKGDVPEGYKVSRKEKRNFPLILESPSPNQTSLYFCASSTGGASEKLFFGSGTQLSVL.

Only one count was recorded for this clone. This chain connects TRBV7-2 to TRBJ1-2; D might be TRBD1 (5 bases). Trimming cost V 5 bases and J 1 base, with 17 bases left between them. The CDR3 extends over 16 amino acids. Germline CDR1 reads SGHTA; CDR2 reads FQGNSA. The CDR3, as DNA: TGTGCCAGCAGCCCCGTGGGGGGGAATGATAACTATGGCTACACCTTC. As protein: CASSPVGGNDNYGYTF.

The rearrangement uses TRBV13 and TRBJ2-3, with D tentatively TRBD1 (5 bases). V dropped 5 bases and J dropped 0 bases, with 15 bases sitting between them. There are 16 residues in the CDR3. The V gene's germline CDR1 is PRHDT and CDR2 FYEKMQ (reference sequence). Here the CDR3 reads CASSHTGRSSTDTQYF. The CDR3, as DNA: TGTGCCAGCAGCCATACAGGAAGATCTAGCACAGATACGCAGTATTTT.

The chain recombines TRBV10-3 with TRBJ2-3; TRBD2 is a possible D gene (5 bases). Germline CDR1 ENHRY, CDR2 SYGVKD. This CDR3 comprises 15 residues. Between the trimmed V and J ends, which lost 3 bases and 0 bases, there was a span of 10 bases. CDR3 coding DNA: TGTGCCATCAGTGAACCGGGGTCTAGCACAGATACGCAGTATTTT. This sequence encodes CAISEPGSSTDTQYF.